Presented here are 28 T cell receptor beta chains from one specimen sequenced in a study of T cell responses to AZD1222 COVID-19 vaccine. Produced via immunoSEQ multiplex PCR; TCRdb's table is partial and in-frame only. The sample holds more than 95,000 clones, roughly 90% seen once. Specimen: peripheral blood, collected 28 days after the second AZD1222 dose. The origin of the receptors is an adult who received the AZD1222 COVID-19 vaccine.

About this clone itself: The junction and the germline gene differ at one end; a read error may be behind it. V and J are TRBV7-7 and TRBJ2-5; the match to TRBD2 covers 8 bases. CDR1 SSHAT and CDR2 FNYEAQ come from the germline V gene (reference sequence). CDR3 length: 13 residues. CDR3 nucleotide sequence: TGTGCTAGCAGCCCGGGACTAGAAGAGACCCAGTACTTC. Translating gives CASSPGLEETQYF.

The chain combines TRBV11-3 with TRBJ2-5, with D hard to call. The CDR3 runs to 15 residues. V lost 4 bases and J 0 bases, leaving 12 bases between the germline ends. The germline CDR1 and CDR2 sequences are SGHNT and YENEEA. CDR3 nucleotides: TGTGCCAGCAGCTCCCCCGACTGGAACCAAGAGACCCAGTACTTC. The encoded protein is CASSSPDWNQETQYF.

The J gene is TRBJ2-5, the V gene TRBV21-1; TRBD2 is the table's D call, not checked against the DNA. TRBV21-1 is flagged as a pseudogene. This CDR3 spans 17 amino acids. As DNA, the CDR3 is TGTGCCAGCAGCAAGACTAGCGGGGGGATTTCCCAAGAGACCCAGTACTTC. It codes for CASSKTSGGISQETQYF.

The chain links TRBV28 to TRBJ2-2; 15 nucleotides match TRBD2. This CDR3 contains 16 residues. Germline CDR1 MDHEN, CDR2 SYDVKM. V was pared by 6 bases and J by 6 bases, with 5 bases of the junction left unmatched. CDR3 DNA: TGTGCCAGCAGGGCCGGGACTAGCGGGAGGCCCGGGGAGCTGTTTTTT. Encoded protein: CASRAGTSGRPGELFF.

The V call is TRBV6-5, the J call TRBJ2-1; 10 nucleotides match TRBD2. The CDR3 contains 15 residues. Per germline, CDR1 MNHEY and CDR2 SVGAGI. V shed 5 bases and J 4 bases; nucleotides not matched to a gene: 5. This CDR3 is CASSLLAGDYNEQFF. CDR3 coding DNA: TGTGCCAGCAGTCTTCTAGCGGGGGATTACAATGAGCAGTTCTTC.

The chain recombines TRBV6-4 with TRBJ2-1, with unresolved D. CDR1 MRHNA and CDR2 SNTAGT come from the germline V gene. The CDR3 contains 13 residues. Trimming took off 3 bases at V and 9 bases at J, with 12 bases between the two ends. CDR3 sequence reads: CASSDTRPSEQFF. The DNA of the CDR3 is TGTGCCAGCAGTGATACGCGGCCGAGTGAGCAGTTCTTC.

This sequence joins TRBV7-9 and TRBJ2-7; D might be TRBD2 (6 bases). Trimming removed 6 bases at V and 0 bases at J, with 15 bases between. Germline V gene sequence: CDR1 SEHNR, CDR2 FQNEAQ (reference sequence). This CDR3 is built from 15 residues. CDR3 loop: CASSPGTSSSYEQYF. The CDR3 nucleotides read TGTGCCAGCAGTCCCGGGACTTCGAGCTCCTACGAGCAGTACTTC. Variable domain in full (rest from reference TRBV7-9 and TRBJ2-7): DTGVSQNPRHKITKRGQNVTFRCDPISEHNRLYWYRQTLGQGPEFLTYFQNEAQLEKSRLLSDRFSAERPKGSFSTLEIQRTEQGDSAMYLCASSPGTSSSYEQYFGPGTRLTVT.

V usage is TRBV7-2 and J usage is TRBJ2-2; 10 bases fit TRBD2. The V gene's germline CDR1 is SGHTA and CDR2 FQGNSA. This CDR3 region has 16 residues. The trim removed 2 bases at V and 4 bases at J, leaving 4 bases unmatched. For the CDR3, the DNA is TGTGCCAGCAGCTTAACTAGCGGGGCGGTCACCGGGGAGCTGTTTTTT. It yields the protein CASSLTSGAVTGELFF.

This clone was picked up one time. The chain recombines TRBV11-2 with TRBJ1-3, with D unresolved. V shed 1 base and J shed 3 bases, with 4 bases lying between them. The germline CDR1 and CDR2 sequences are SGHAT and FQNNGV. The CDR3 consists of 13 residues. This CDR3 is CASSLGGGNTIYF. Written as DNA, the CDR3 is TGTGCCAGCAGCTTAGGGGGTGGAAACACCATATATTTT.

V usage is TRBV7-8 and J usage is TRBJ1-1; TRBD1 might be the D (5 bases). This CDR3 contains 14 residues. V was shortened by 5 bases and J by 0 bases, with 10 bases between the two germline ends. CDR1 and CDR2 (germline): SGHVS, FQNEAQ. DNA for the CDR3: TGTGCCAGCAGCCGAGGGACCGTGAACACTGAAGCTTTCTTT. This codes for CASSRGTVNTEAFF.

Here the CDR3 DNA reads TGTGCCAGCAGTGACGCCGGAAGATGGCAGAACAATGAGCAGTTCTTC. Its translation: CASSDAGRWQNNEQFF. This chain connects TRBV27 to TRBJ2-1; no definite D call. The CDR3 has 16 residues. The germline V gene encodes CDR1 MNHEY and CDR2 SMNVEV (reference sequence). Trimming stripped 5 bases from V and 5 bases from J, with 19 bases between.

The chain employs TRBV30 and TRBJ2-7; 12 positions match TRBD1. V shed 1 base and J 6 bases; nucleotides not matched to a gene: 7. In germline, CDR1 is GTSNPN, CDR2 SVGIG (reference sequence). The CDR3 runs to 15 residues. The CDR3 DNA reads TGTGCCTGGAGTGAGGCCGGGACAGGGGGCCGCGAGCAGTACTTC. Its translation: CAWSEAGTGGREQYF.

The gene calls are TRBV20-1 and TRBJ2-7, with D unclear. Germline loops: CDR1 DFQATT, CDR2 SNEGSKA (reference sequence). Trimming removed 4 bases at V and 3 bases at J, with 7 bases between. The CDR3 covers 11 residues. The chain's CDR3 is CSATSSYEQYF. DNA for the CDR3: TGCAGTGCTACCTCGAGCTACGAGCAGTACTTC.

This chain links TRBV13 with TRBJ2-5; D might be TRBD2 (6 bases). Germline V gene sequence: CDR1 PRHDT, CDR2 FYEKMQ (reference sequence). V was shortened by 4 bases and J by 0 bases, with 12 bases between the two germline ends. The CDR3 runs to 15 residues. The CDR3 nucleotides read TGTGCCAGCAGCTCCCAAGGGGACTACCAAGAGACCCAGTACTTC. Its translation is CASSSQGDYQETQYF.

In this sample, this clone turned up a few times. The chain has TRBV3-1 (or the pseudogene TRBV3-2) and TRBJ1-5, with D uncertain. V was shortened by 4 bases and J by 0 bases, with 10 bases between the two germline ends. The length of the CDR3 is 15 residues. From germline, CDR1 is LGHDT and CDR2 YNNKEL (reference sequence). CDR3 coding DNA: TGTGCCAGCAGCCCCGGGATACTTAGCAATCAGCCCCAGCATTTT. Translating it yields CASSPGILSNQPQHF.

The chain is built from TRBV5-5 and TRBJ2-7; D is unresolved. Germline V gene lookup returns CDR1 SGHKS and CDR2 YYEKEE (reference sequence). The CDR3 extends over 13 amino acids. Trimming pared 0 bases from V and 2 bases from J, leaving 6 bases between. This chain's CDR3 is CASSLVETYEQYF. In DNA form, the CDR3 reads TGTGCCAGCAGCTTGGTAGAGACCTACGAGCAGTACTTC.

V is TRBV3-1 (or the pseudogene TRBV3-2) and J is TRBJ2-1; D unclear. V gave up 3 bases and J gave up 5 bases, with 14 bases separating them. CDR3 length: 15 amino acids. Germline V lookup: CDR1 LGHDT, CDR2 YNNKEL (reference sequence). CDR3 amino acids: CASSHHSDPNNEQFF. The CDR3 DNA is TGTGCCAGCAGCCACCACAGCGACCCGAACAATGAGCAGTTCTTC.

This clone occurred once. J is TRBJ2-6 and V is TRBV7-2; D gene ambiguous. This CDR3 is built from 13 residues. The V end lost 6 bases, the J end lost 1 base, and 4 bases lay between the germline ends. CDR1 and CDR2 from the germline V gene are SGHTA and FQGNSA. The CDR3 loop is CASSDSGANVLTF. In DNA, the CDR3 is TGTGCCAGCAGTGATTCTGGGGCCAACGTCCTGACTTTC.

The CDR3 sequence: CASSLGGVRAETQYF. As DNA, the CDR3 is TGTGCCAGCAGCTTAGGAGGTGTCCGGGCAGAGACCCAGTACTTC. The chain employs TRBV11-3 and TRBJ2-5; D remains ambiguous. The germline CDR1 and CDR2 sequences are SGHNT and YENEEA. This CDR3 region has 15 residues. V lost 1 base and J 4 bases, leaving 13 bases between the germline ends.

CDR3 bases: TGCGCCAGCAGCTCAAGTGGGACAGGGGACCCCTTGAACACTGAAGCTTTCTTT. As protein: CASSSSGTGDPLNTEAFF. The rearrangement joins TRBV5-1 to TRBJ1-1, with 10 bases lining up with TRBD1. Germline CDR1 and CDR2: SGHRS and YFSETQ. The J segment lost 0 bases and the V segment lost 3 bases, leaving 11 bases of the junction unmatched. The CDR3 is made up of 18 amino acids.

The gene calls are TRBV12-5 and TRBJ2-1; possibly TRBD2 for D (5 bases). The CDR3 spans 13 residues. CDR1 is LGHNT, CDR2 FRNRAP, per germline. Trimming left V 6 bases short and J 9 bases short, with 15 bases between. In DNA, the CDR3 is TGTGCTAGTGGATTCGACTTGGAGGTTGAGCAGTTCTTC. Encoded protein: CASGFDLEVEQFF. The variable domain in full, completed from reference TRBV12-5 and TRBJ2-1, reads DARVTQTPRHKVTEMGQEVTMRCQPILGHNTVFWYRQTMMQGLELLAYFRNRAPLDDSGMPKDRFSAEMPDATLATLKIQPSEPRDSAVYFCASGFDLEVEQFFGPGTRLTVL.

The rearrangement joins TRBV19 to TRBJ1-6, with D possibly matching TRBD1 (6 bases). CDR3 size: 17 residues. The V end lost 6 bases, the J end lost 8 bases, and 23 bases lay between the germline ends. CDR1 is LNHDA and CDR2 is SQIVND in the germline V gene (reference sequence). The CDR3 DNA reads as TGTGCCAGTAGCTATTGGGCATTGATACAGGGATATTCACCCCTCCACTTT. Translation gives CASSYWALIQGYSPLHF.

The CDR3 coding sequence is TGTGCCACCAGTGATGGTAGTGGCGTGCGCCAAGAGACCCAGTACTTC. It is translated as CATSDGSGVRQETQYF. This chain uses TRBV24-1 with TRBJ2-5; no firm D call. The CDR3 is 16 amino acids. V lost 3 bases and J 1 base, leaving 14 bases between the germline ends. Germline V gives CDR1 KGHDR, CDR2 SFDVKD.

The chain employs TRBV7-2 and TRBJ2-1; 9 bases match TRBD2. Germline V gene data show CDR1 as SGHTA and CDR2 as FQGNSA. The length of the CDR3 is 15 residues. V lost 5 bases, J lost 7 bases, and 9 bases stayed unmatched. CDR3 region: CASSPPGLAANEQFF. The DNA of the CDR3 is TGTGCCAGCAGCCCGCCGGGACTAGCAGCAAATGAGCAGTTCTTC.

The chain couples TRBV12-5 to TRBJ2-3; TRBD1 matches at 9 bases. Germline CDR1 reads LGHNT; CDR2 reads FRNRAP. The CDR3 is made up of 17 amino acids. Trimming at V came to 4 bases and at J to 2 bases, leaving 10 bases not matched to a gene. For the CDR3, the DNA is TGTGCTAGTGGTTCCAGGACAGGGGCTGTTTTCACAGATACGCAGTATTTT. It specifies CASGSRTGAVFTDTQYF.

The chain employs TRBV3-1 (or the pseudogene TRBV3-2) and TRBJ2-7, with TRBD1 matching 8 bases. The length of the CDR3 is 15 residues. The V gene end was trimmed by 0 bases and the J gene end by 3 bases; junction bases not matched to a gene: 4. Germline V gene sequence: CDR1 LGHDT, CDR2 YNNKEL (reference sequence). CDR3 loop: CASSQEPGGDYEQYF. Here the CDR3 DNA reads TGTGCCAGCAGCCAAGAACCAGGGGGCGACTACGAGCAGTACTTC.

V is TRBV6-5 and J is TRBJ1-2, with D perhaps matching TRBD1 (5 bases). V dropped 0 bases and J dropped 3 bases, with 11 bases sitting between them. Germline CDR1 MNHEY, CDR2 SVGAGI. This CDR3 spans 15 amino acids. CDR3 in amino acids: CASSYSAGSDYGYTF. The DNA of the CDR3 is TGTGCCAGCAGTTACTCGGCAGGGTCGGACTATGGCTACACCTTC.

The chain links TRBV11-2 to TRBJ2-5, with D perhaps matching TRBD1 (6 bases). The CDR3 consists of 12 residues. Germline-derived CDR1 and CDR2 are SGHAT and FQNNGV. V lost 3 bases, J lost 5 bases, and 7 bases lay in between. The CDR3 sequence is CASSFRGETQYF. The CDR3 DNA reads TGTGCCAGCAGCTTTAGGGGGGAGACCCAGTACTTC.